The 13 T cell receptor beta chains presented below share a single source sample, sequenced in a study of T cells in Graves' hyperthyroidism and ophthalmopathy. TCR beta CDR3 sequences were amplified from RNA transcripts. The study used the HTBI primer set for a first-round RT-PCR of the TCR CDR3. TCRdb reprocessed the multiplex PCR reads with MiXCR, giving one entry per CDR3 protein. The sample carries a few hundred thousand distinct CDR3 sequences, approximately 14% recorded once. Material for sequencing was blood. All receptors come from a woman under 30 with Graves' hyperthyroidism.

This clonotype has more than one count but fewer than ten. The chain couples TRBV6-5 to TRBJ1-6, with D tentatively TRBD1 (6 bases). Deletions cut 2 bases from V and 5 bases from J, with 19 bases between. Germline V lookup: CDR1 MNHEY, CDR2 SVGAGI. This CDR3 has 18 residues. In DNA, the CDR3 is TGTGCCAGCAGTTACCCCATCGGCAGGGGAGGGGATAATTCACCCCTCCACTTT. Residues: CASSYPIGRGGDNSPLHF.

The chain links TRBV25-1 to TRBJ1-5, with a weak D call TRBD1 (6 bases). The CDR3 runs to 17 residues. With 1 base removed from V and 6 bases from J, the gap between germline ends came to 19 bases. Per the germline V gene, CDR1 is MGHDK and CDR2 is SYGVNS. The CDR3 DNA sequence: TGTGCCAGCAGTGAATCTACGGGGGCTCGGGTTAGTCAGCCCCAGCATTTT. Translation gives CASSESTGARVSQPQHF. Full variable domain (missing parts from reference TRBV25-1 and TRBJ1-5): EADIYQTPRYLVIGTGKKITLECSQTMGHDKMYWYQQDPGMELHLIHYSYGVNSTEKGDLSSESTVSRIRTEHFPLTLESARPSHTSQYLCASSESTGARVSQPQHFGDGTRLSIL.

A few counts support this clonotype. V is TRBV4-1 and J is TRBJ1-4, with D unclear. Germline loops: CDR1 MGHRA, CDR2 YSYEKL. The CDR3 length is 14 residues. Trimming shortened V by 4 bases and J by 4 bases, and 10 bases separated the two germline ends. The CDR3 DNA sequence: TGCGCCAGCAGCCTGAGGACCAATAATGAAAAACTGTTTTTT. Translation: CASSLRTNNEKLFF.

The gene calls are TRBV2 and TRBJ2-7, with 10 bases lining up with TRBD2. CDR3 length: 14 amino acids. In germline, CDR1 is SNHLY, CDR2 FYNNEI. V trimming: 3 bases; J trimming: 3 bases; junction bases outside the gene matches: 2. The CDR3 DNA follows: TGTGCCAGCAGTGACCTAGCGGGAGACTACGAGCAGTACTTC. Translated: CASSDLAGDYEQYF.

This clonotype appeared many times. The chain uses TRBV11-3 and TRBJ2-2; D is unresolved. The CDR3 runs to 14 residues. In germline, CDR1 is SGHNT, CDR2 YENEEA. Trimming cost V 2 bases and J 0 bases, with 4 bases left between them. CDR3 sequence (DNA): TGTGCCAGCAGCTTATCTGCGAACACCGGGGAGCTGTTTTTT. It is translated as CASSLSANTGELFF.

This clonotype was recorded once. Written as DNA, the CDR3 is TGTGCCAGCAGTTACGATAGCGGGGGGGCTTTTGAGACCCAGTACTTC. Translation gives CASSYDSGGAFETQYF. The chain couples TRBV6-2 or TRBV6-3 to TRBJ2-5; TRBD2 aligns across 11 bases. The CDR3 runs 16 residues. Trimming cost V 2 bases and J 5 bases; bases outside gene matches: 7. From germline, CDR1 is MNHEY and CDR2 SVGEGT.

The chain employs TRBV19 and TRBJ2-1; 8 positions match TRBD1. Losses at the gene ends were 5 bases for V and 8 bases for J; bases not matched to a gene: 8. CDR3 length equals 14 residues. Per germline, CDR1 LNHDA and CDR2 SQIVND (reference sequence). Here the CDR3 DNA reads TGTGCCAGTAGTCCCTTGGGACAGGCTCATGAGCAGTTCTTC. Translating gives CASSPLGQAHEQFF.

CDR3: CASSSYRAATNEKLFF. CDR3 in DNA: TGTGCCAGCAGCTCGTACAGGGCCGCAACTAATGAAAAACTGTTTTTT. The chain combines TRBV7-9 with TRBJ1-4; the D gene is possibly TRBD1 (6 bases). The CDR3 length is 16 residues. From germline, CDR1 is SEHNR and CDR2 FQNEAQ (reference sequence). The V gene lost 4 bases and the J gene lost 0 bases, with 12 bases spanning the gap.

The table lists this clonotype with many counts. V gene TRBV9 combines with J gene TRBJ2-7, with a possible D match to TRBD1 (5 bases). The CDR3 has 15 amino acids. CDR1 and CDR2 (germline): SGDLS, YYNGEE. V lost 0 bases to trimming and J lost 3 bases, with 13 bases between them. The CDR3 DNA follows: TGTGCCAGCAGCGTAGCTAATCAGGGCATCTACGAGCAGTACTTC. Its protein is CASSVANQGIYEQYF.

As for this clonotype: This may stem from a read error, because a much larger clone lies one nucleotide away. The CDR3, as DNA: TGTGCCGGAAATCTAGCGGTCAACAATGAGCAGTTCTTC. It specifies CAGNLAVNNEQFF. The V gene is TRBV30, the J gene TRBJ2-1; 7 bases agree with TRBD2. Germline loops: CDR1 GTSNPN, CDR2 SVGIG (reference sequence). CDR3 size: 13 residues. The J segment lost 5 bases and the V segment lost 8 bases, leaving 9 bases of the junction unmatched.

Remarks on this clonotype: A much larger clone differs from this one at a single base, so this may be a read error. The gene calls are TRBV11-2 and TRBJ2-6, with 10 positions matching TRBD2. Germline V gives CDR1 SGHAT, CDR2 FQNNGV. The CDR3 extends over 17 amino acids. CDR3 nucleotide sequence: TGTGCCAGCAGCTGGACTAGCGGTAGCTCTGGGGCCAACGTCCCGACTTTC. Protein product: CASSWTSGSSGANVPTF.

This clonotype was counted at least ten times. This chain connects TRBV6-1 to TRBJ1-5; perhaps TRBD1 as D (5 bases). The CDR3 consists of 15 residues. Germline V CDR1 and CDR2: MNHNS, SASEGT. The V end lost 7 bases, the J end lost 2 bases, and 15 bases lay between the germline ends. DNA of the CDR3: TGTGCCAGCATCCCTCCGGGCAGGGGCAATCAGCCCCAGCATTTT. Protein sequence: CASIPPGRGNQPQHF.

A few counts support this clonotype. CDR3 sequence: CASSGQGGYEQYF. The CDR3, as DNA: TGTGCCAGTAGTGGACAGGGTGGCTACGAGCAGTACTTC. The V call is TRBV19, the J call TRBJ2-7; 8 bases line up with TRBD1. V dropped 5 bases and J dropped 3; count of bases not matched to a gene: 3. Germline values: CDR1 LNHDA, CDR2 SQIVND (reference sequence). The CDR3 spans 13 residues.